This paragraph covers one TCR beta chain sequence. Its antigen remains unknown. Original handling: Junction-only sequences without quality scores were provided by ImmunoSEQ, so filtering was different. The protocol was immunoSEQ multiplex PCR, while the TCRdb copy is restricted to in-frame clones and leaves out a portion. V and J calls and clone size are given by that table; D and trimming were obtained from the DNA. The sample holds 2 million to 2.5 million clones; about 95% are singletons and the top ten take about 1.1%. This entry belongs to a study of shared clonotypes between healthy human individuals. Positive CCR7 selection of CD45RO-negative cells yielded the naive CD8 cells, and terminally differentiated effector memory CD45RA+ cells were excluded. General study points: Memory subsets generally showed lower estimated richness than naive subsets. Of the naive CD4 clonotypes, about 5% were shared across a few donors.

The CDR3 runs 14 residues. Trimming removed 3 bases at V and 1 base at J, with 9 bases between. CDR1 WNHNN and CDR2 SYGVQD come from the germline V gene (reference sequence). This sequence originates from a young man in good health. The sample was naive CD8+ T cells sorted from blood. V and J are TRBV10-1 and TRBJ1-1, with D unclear. CDR3 DNA: TGCGCCAGCAGTGAAACACCGGAGAACACTGAAGCTTTCTTT. It specifies CASSETPENTEAFF.